A single sample gave rise to the 4 T cell receptor beta chains below, sequenced in a study of CD8 T cells in ankylosing spondylitis. TCRdb reanalysed the 5' RACE reads using MiXCR and keeps one entry per CDR3 protein. Altogether a few hundred thousand distinct CDR3 sequences are present, 15% to 20% being singletons, with the ten largest covering about 8%. Sequencing was carried out using blood, either unsorted or a sorted T cell fraction (not recorded which). The source is a male donor with ankylosing spondylitis or in good health (not recorded which).

This rearrangement joins TRBV24-1 to TRBJ1-2; D is ambiguous. The V gene's germline CDR1 is KGHDR and CDR2 SFDVKD. The CDR3 has 9 residues. V gave up 5 bases and J gave up 8 bases, with 2 bases separating them. The CDR3 nucleotides are TGTGCCACCAGTGGGGGCTACACCTTC. This translates into CATSGGYTF.

This clonotype was counted only a few times. The J gene is TRBJ2-5, the V gene TRBV5-1; 10 bases fit TRBD2. Losses at the gene ends were 0 bases for V and 4 bases for J; bases not matched to a gene: 6. Germline CDR1 is SGHRS and CDR2 is YFSETQ. The CDR3 is 16 residues long. CDR3 DNA sequence: TGCGCCAGCAGCTTGGATGCTAGCGGGAGTGGAGAGACCCAGTACTTC. Amino acid sequence: CASSLDASGSGETQYF.

This clonotype was counted only a few times. The chain recombines TRBV7-9 with TRBJ2-7, with D perhaps assigned TRBD1 or TRBD2 (5 bases each). The CDR3 extends over 13 amino acids. Trimming pared 1 base from V and 7 bases from J, leaving 11 bases between. The germline V gene encodes CDR1 SEHNR and CDR2 FQNEAQ (reference sequence). CDR3 nucleotides: TGTGCCAGCAGCTTAGAGGGACGGAGGGAGCAGTACGTC. It specifies CASSLEGRREQYV.

V usage is TRBV25-1 and J usage is TRBJ2-1, with 7 bases fitting TRBD1. The CDR3 contains 16 residues. CDR1 is MGHDK and CDR2 is SYGVNS in the germline V gene. J was trimmed by 5 bases and V by 2 bases; bases with no gene match: 9. The CDR3 nucleotides read TGTGCCAGCAGTGAAGGATCCGCAGGGGGTGACAATGAGCAGTTCTTC. It codes for CASSEGSAGGDNEQFF.